The subject of this entry is one T cell receptor (beta chain). The target antigen is unknown. The sample is drawn from a study of shared clonotypes between healthy human individuals. Here immunoSEQ multiplex PCR was the method, and the copy in TCRdb shows in-frame clones only, minus some. The table shows around 1.5 million clones, with nearly 99% occurring only once. Donors were Caucasian adults residing in Nashville, Tennessee, USA. The authors divided CD4+ cells into CD45RA+ naive and CD45RA-negative memory subsets. Study-wide findings and caveats: A reduction in generation probabilities was seen for non-shared clonotypes relative to those shared by all four donors. On the whole, naive subsets had larger estimated richness than memory subsets had.

The sample taken for sequencing was naive CD4+ T cells sorted from blood. The subset here: CD45RA+ positively selected. The TCR sequence derives from a man aged 25 to 45 in good health.

This chain's CDR3 is CASSGTGVAEQFF. CDR3 bases: TGCGCCAGCAGCGGAACAGGGGTTGCTGAGCAGTTCTTC. The chain couples TRBV5-1 to TRBJ2-1; 7 bases fit TRBD1. The CDR3 is made up of 13 amino acids. Germline V CDR1 and CDR2: SGHRS, YFSETQ. The junction had 7 bases not matched to a gene; V was cut back by 4 bases and J by 9 bases.